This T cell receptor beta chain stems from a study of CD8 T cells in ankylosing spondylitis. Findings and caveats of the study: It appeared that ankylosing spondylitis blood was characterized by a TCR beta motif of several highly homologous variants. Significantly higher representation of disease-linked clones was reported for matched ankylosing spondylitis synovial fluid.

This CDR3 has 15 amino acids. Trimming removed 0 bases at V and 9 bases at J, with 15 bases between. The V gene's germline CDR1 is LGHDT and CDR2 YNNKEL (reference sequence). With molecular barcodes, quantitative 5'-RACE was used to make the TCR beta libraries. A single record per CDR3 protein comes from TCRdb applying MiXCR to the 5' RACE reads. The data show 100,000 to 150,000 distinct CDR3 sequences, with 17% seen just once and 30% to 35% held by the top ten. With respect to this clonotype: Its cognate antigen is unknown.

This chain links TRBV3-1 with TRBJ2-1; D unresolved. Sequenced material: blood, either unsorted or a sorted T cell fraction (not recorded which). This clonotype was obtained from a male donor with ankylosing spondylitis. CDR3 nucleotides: TGTGCCAGCAGCCAAGATTTACGTGGGGTCACTGAGCAGTTCTTC. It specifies CASSQDLRGVTEQFF.